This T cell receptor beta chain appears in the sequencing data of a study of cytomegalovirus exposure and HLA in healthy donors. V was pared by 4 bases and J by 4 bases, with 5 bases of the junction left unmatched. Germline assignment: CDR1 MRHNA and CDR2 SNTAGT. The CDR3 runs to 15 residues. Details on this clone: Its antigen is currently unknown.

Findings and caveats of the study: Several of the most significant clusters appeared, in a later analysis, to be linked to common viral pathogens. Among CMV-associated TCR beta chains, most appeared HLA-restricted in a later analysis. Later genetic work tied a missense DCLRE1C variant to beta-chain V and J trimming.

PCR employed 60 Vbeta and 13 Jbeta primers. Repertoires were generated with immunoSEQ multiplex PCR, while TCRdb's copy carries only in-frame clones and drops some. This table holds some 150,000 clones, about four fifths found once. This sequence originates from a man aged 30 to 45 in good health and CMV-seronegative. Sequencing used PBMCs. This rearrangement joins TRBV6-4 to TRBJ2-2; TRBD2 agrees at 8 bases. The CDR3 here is CASSGGAGATGELFF. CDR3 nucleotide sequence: TGTGCCAGCAGTGGGGGAGCGGGAGCCACCGGGGAGCTGTTTTTT.